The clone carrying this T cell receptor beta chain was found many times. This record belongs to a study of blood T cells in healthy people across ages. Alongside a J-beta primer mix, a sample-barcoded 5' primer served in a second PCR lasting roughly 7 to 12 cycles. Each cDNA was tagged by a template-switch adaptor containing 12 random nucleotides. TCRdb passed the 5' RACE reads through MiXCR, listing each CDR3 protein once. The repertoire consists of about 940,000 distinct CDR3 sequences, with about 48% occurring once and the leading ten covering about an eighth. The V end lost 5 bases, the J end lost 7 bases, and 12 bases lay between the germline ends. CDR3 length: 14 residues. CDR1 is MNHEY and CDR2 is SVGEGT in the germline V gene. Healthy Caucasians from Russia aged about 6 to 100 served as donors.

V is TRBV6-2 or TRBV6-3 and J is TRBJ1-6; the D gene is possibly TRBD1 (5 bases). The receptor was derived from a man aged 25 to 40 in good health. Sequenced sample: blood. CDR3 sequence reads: CASSPGGENSPLHF. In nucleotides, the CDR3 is TGTGCCAGCAGTCCAGGAGGGGAAAATTCACCCCTCCACTTT.